The 27 T cell receptor beta chains below all came from one sample that was sequenced in a study of blood T cell repertoires in COVID-19 (dated by TCRdb to about 2020). Library preparation employed the immunoSEQ multiplex PCR assay. TCRdb's version of the immuneACCESS table is confined to in-frame rearrangements and falls short of the full clone set. An unresolved V gene accounts for under half of the shortfall where checked; the remainder is of unknown origin. This sample is represented by about 180,000 clones; around 87% of them were singletons. The ten largest make up roughly 2.5% of the sample. The sequencing input was peripheral blood. The receptors derive from a man in his forties with active or convalescent COVID-19.

A note on this clone: This CDR3 is also generated by other DNA sequences in the sample. J is TRBJ2-5 and V is TRBV2; the D gene is possibly TRBD1 (6 bases). Per germline, CDR1 SNHLY and CDR2 FYNNEI. Trimming removed 1 base at V and 2 bases at J, with 8 bases between. This CDR3 region has 14 residues. DNA of the CDR3: TGTGCCAGCAGTGAAGACAGGGCTCAAGAGACCCAGTACTTC. Protein: CASSEDRAQETQYF. Using reference TRBV2 and TRBJ2-5 for the parts outside the CDR3, the full variable domain is EPEVTQTPSHQVTQMGQEVILRCVPISNHLYFYWYRQILGQKVEFLVSFYNNEISEKSEIFDDQFSVERPDGSNFTLKIRSTKLEDSAMYFCASSEDRAQETQYFGPGTRLLVL.

The chain is built from TRBV5-1 and TRBJ1-1; 7 bases map to TRBD1. The trim removed 4 bases at V and 1 base at J, leaving 7 bases unmatched. Germline values: CDR1 SGHRS, CDR2 YFSETQ. This CDR3 contains 15 residues. The CDR3 nucleotides read TGCGCCAGCAGCCCGAGGACAGGCTCGAACACTGAAGCTTTCTTT. This gives the protein CASSPRTGSNTEAFF.

This clone was recorded once. The chain is built from TRBV27 and TRBJ1-6; 8 nucleotides agree with TRBD1. Germline loops: CDR1 MNHEY, CDR2 SMNVEV (reference sequence). The V segment lost 5 bases and the J segment 10 bases; nucleotides outside the gene matches: 10. CDR3 length equals 15 residues. The CDR3 sequence: CASSIGQGMGSPLHF. The CDR3 nucleotides read TGTGCCAGCAGTATCGGACAGGGAATGGGATCACCCCTCCACTTT.

The chain combines TRBV15 with TRBJ2-5, with 9 bases identical to TRBD2. Germline loops: CDR1 LNHNV, CDR2 YYDKDF (reference sequence). The CDR3 is 15 amino acids. The junction had 6 bases not matched to a gene; V was cut back by 5 bases and J by 2 bases. The CDR3 reads CATSSSGTPQETQYF. The CDR3 DNA is TGTGCCACCAGCTCTAGCGGGACCCCTCAAGAGACCCAGTACTTC. The full variable domain, in which reference TRBV15 and TRBJ2-5 provide the parts outside the CDR3, is DAMVIQNPRYQVTQFGKPVTLSCSQTLNHNVMYWYQQKSSQAPKLLFHYYDKDFNNEADTPDNFQSRRPNTSFCFLDIRSPGLGDTAMYLCATSSSGTPQETQYFGPGTRLLVL.

The genes are TRBV4-1 and TRBJ2-1, with D hard to call. Trimming shortened V by 3 bases and J by 12 bases, and 12 bases separated the two germline ends. Per the germline V gene, CDR1 is MGHRA and CDR2 is YSYEKL. CDR3 length equals 12 residues. The CDR3 DNA follows: TGCGCCAGCAGCCACCCTCCGGTCGGGCAGTTCTTC. Protein product: CASSHPPVGQFF.

This clone was detected only once. The rearrangement links TRBV7-2 to TRBJ2-5; D possibly corresponds to TRBD1 (6 bases). Germline CDR1 reads SGHTA; CDR2 reads FQGNSA. This CDR3 has 14 residues. Trimming took off 5 bases at V and 2 bases at J, with 12 bases between the two ends. CDR3 region: CASSQDRGQETQYF. CDR3 nucleotides: TGTGCCAGCAGCCAGGACAGAGGGCAAGAGACCCAGTACTTC.

The rearrangement links TRBV6-5 to TRBJ1-4; D remains ambiguous. CDR1 is MNHEY, CDR2 SVGAGI, per germline. This CDR3 is 15 amino acids long. V gave up 6 bases and J gave up 7 bases, with 18 bases separating them. The CDR3 sequence is CASRYTPAGGEKLFF. In DNA form, the CDR3 reads TGTGCCAGCAGATATACCCCGGCAGGTGGTGAAAAACTGTTTTTT.

This clone was observed a handful of times. CDR3 sequence: CASSRPSQAGELFF. The CDR3 bases are TGTGCCAGCAGCCGTCCGTCCCAGGCCGGGGAGCTGTTTTTT. The chain carries TRBV5-4 and TRBJ2-2; no definite D call. The CDR3 has 14 residues. The V gene's germline CDR1 is SGHNT and CDR2 YYREEE (reference sequence). The V gene lost 4 bases and the J gene lost 6 bases, with 13 bases spanning the gap.

V gene TRBV28 combines with J gene TRBJ2-2, with TRBD1 matching 10 bases. CDR3 length equals 16 residues. The V and J ends lost 5 bases and 5 bases, in that order; junction bases with no gene match: 8. Germline V gene lookup returns CDR1 MDHEN and CDR2 SYDVKM. CDR3 DNA: TGTGCCAGCAGTCGAAGACAGGGGGCGGGTACCGGGGAGCTGTTTTTT. This codes for CASSRRQGAGTGELFF.

This clone has only a few counts. CDR3 DNA: TGTGCCAGCAGCCAAAGGGGGCATGGCTACACCTTC. Translating it yields CASSQRGHGYTF. The genes are TRBV14 and TRBJ1-2; the match to TRBD1 covers 7 bases. Germline CDR1 is SGHDN and CDR2 is FVKESK. Trimming took 2 bases from V and 6 from J; bases not matched to a gene: 0. The length of the CDR3 is 12 residues.

This clone showed up just a few times. This rearrangement joins TRBV30 to TRBJ1-5, with a tentative D call TRBD1 (5 bases). The V end lost 4 bases, the J end lost 2 bases, and 12 bases lay between the germline ends. CDR1 is GTSNPN, CDR2 SVGIG, per germline (reference sequence). This CDR3 has 14 residues. The CDR3 nucleotides read TGTGCCTGGATGGGGAGGGGCGGCAATCAGCCCCAGCATTTT. It encodes CAWMGRGGNQPQHF.

The chain employs TRBV3-1 (or the pseudogene TRBV3-2) and TRBJ1-4; a weak D match, TRBD1 (5 bases). Germline CDR1 LGHDT, CDR2 YNNKEL (reference sequence). The CDR3 covers 13 residues. Trimming left V 3 bases short and J 8 bases short, with 10 bases between. CDR3 amino acids: CASSHRGGEKLFF. CDR3 nucleotide sequence: TGTGCCAGCAGCCATAGGGGAGGCGAAAAACTGTTTTTT.

Details on this clone: Other DNA sequences in this specimen translate into the identical CDR3. The chain links TRBV7-8 to TRBJ2-5; D call uncertain. Trimming shortened V by 1 base and J by 3 bases, and 6 bases separated the two germline ends. Germline V gene sequence: CDR1 SGHVS, CDR2 FQNEAQ. This CDR3 has 13 amino acids. CDR3 coding DNA: TGTGCCAGCAGCTTAGTTCGTGAAGAGACCCAGTACTTC. This gives the protein CASSLVREETQYF.

The chain recombines TRBV28 with TRBJ1-2; D unclear. Germline-derived CDR1 and CDR2 are MDHEN and SYDVKM. V was shortened by 4 bases and J by 0 bases, with 15 bases between the two germline ends. This CDR3 is 16 amino acids long. The CDR3 loop is CASSSHANQANYGYTF. DNA of the CDR3: TGTGCCAGCAGTTCCCACGCGAACCAGGCTAACTATGGCTACACCTTC.

The J gene is TRBJ1-1, the V gene TRBV6-2 or TRBV6-3; D may be TRBD1 (5 bases). Trimming shortened V by 6 bases and J by 1 base, and 15 bases separated the two germline ends. CDR1 and CDR2 from the germline V gene are MNHEY and SVGEGT. CDR3 length: 15 amino acids. This CDR3 reads CASSRSWGGNTEAFF. The CDR3 DNA sequence: TGTGCCAGCAGCCGATCCTGGGGGGGGAACACTGAAGCTTTCTTT.

The rearrangement links TRBV5-4 to TRBJ1-1, with 8 bases that match TRBD1. Germline assignment: CDR1 SGHNT and CDR2 YYREEE (reference sequence). Trimming removed 3 bases from V and 5 bases from J; junction bases left unmatched: 9. The CDR3 spans 15 residues. The CDR3 sequence is CASSSPYRGGTEAFF. The CDR3 coding sequence is TGTGCCAGCAGCTCACCGTACAGGGGGGGAACTGAAGCTTTCTTT.

The chain is built from TRBV13 and TRBJ1-4; 9 positions match TRBD1. Looked up from germline, CDR1 is PRHDT and CDR2 is FYEKMQ (reference sequence). V shed 5 bases and J 5 bases; nucleotides not matched to a gene: 12. The CDR3 runs to 17 residues. CDR3 amino acids: CASSQTGGSIGNEKLFF. In DNA, the CDR3 is TGTGCCAGCAGCCAGACAGGGGGATCGATAGGGAATGAAAAACTGTTTTTT.

The chain joins TRBV7-9 to TRBJ2-6, with D tentatively TRBD2 (6 bases). Germline CDR1 and CDR2: SEHNR and FQNEAQ (reference sequence). CDR3 length equals 16 residues. V lost 5 bases, J lost 0 bases, and 11 bases lay in between. The CDR3 DNA is TGTGCCAGCAGCCTGGGACTCGGCTCTGGGGCCAACGTCCTGACTTTC. Protein: CASSLGLGSGANVLTF.

This chain links TRBV18 with TRBJ1-1, with TRBD1 identical over 10 bases. Germline-derived CDR1 and CDR2 are KGHSH and LQKENI. The length of the CDR3 is 17 residues. With V trimmed by 4 bases and J by 5 bases, 13 bases remained unmatched. As DNA, the CDR3 is TGTGCCAGCTCACAACTAGACAGGGGGCGAGGGTTTACTGAAGCTTTCTTT. This gives the protein CASSQLDRGRGFTEAFF.

Comment on this clone: Other nucleotide sequences from this sample produce the same CDR3. The chain uses TRBV5-1 and TRBJ1-1; D is ambiguous. Trimming left V 0 bases short and J 2 bases short, with 5 bases between. Germline V CDR1 and CDR2: SGHRS, YFSETQ. This CDR3 contains 13 residues. CDR3 loop: CASSLGGNTEAFF. Here the CDR3 DNA reads TGCGCCAGCAGCTTGGGCGGAAACACTGAAGCTTTCTTT.

This chain joins TRBV4-1 and TRBJ2-3, with a tentative D call TRBD1 (5 bases). Trimming removed 4 bases from V and 2 bases from J, with 13 bases in between. The CDR3 has 15 residues. From germline, CDR1 is MGHRA and CDR2 YSYEKL. The chain's CDR3 is CASSPQGGDTDTQYF. The CDR3 DNA follows: TGCGCCAGCAGCCCTCAGGGTGGGGACACAGATACGCAGTATTTT.

The chain recombines TRBV7-8 with TRBJ1-2; D may be TRBD1 (5 bases). The CDR3 length is 13 residues. Per germline, CDR1 SGHVS and CDR2 FQNEAQ. Trimming stripped 1 base from V and 6 bases from J, with 9 bases between. CDR3 protein: CASSLGAGNGYTF. CDR3 bases: TGTGCCAGCAGCTTAGGGGCAGGGAATGGCTACACCTTC.

V and J are TRBV29-1 and TRBJ1-1; D call uncertain. Trimming removed 3 bases at V and 4 bases at J, with 15 bases between. The CDR3 totals 14 residues. Per the germline V gene, CDR1 is SQVTM and CDR2 is ANQGSEA. Here the CDR3 DNA reads TGCAGCGTTGAGGGTCCGGGGTCGGGCACTGAAGCTTTCTTT. This codes for CSVEGPGSGTEAFF.

The V gene is TRBV19, the J gene TRBJ1-2; D unclear. This CDR3 is built from 17 residues. Germline values: CDR1 LNHDA, CDR2 SQIVND (reference sequence). Trimming cost V 6 bases and J 6 bases, with 26 bases left between them. This CDR3 reads CASSALASLKAGNGYTF. The DNA of the CDR3 is TGTGCCAGTAGCGCACTGGCCTCTCTGAAGGCCGGGAATGGCTACACCTTC.

The V gene is TRBV18, the J gene TRBJ1-5; 7 nucleotides match TRBD1. This CDR3 is 15 amino acids long. Germline values: CDR1 KGHSH, CDR2 LQKENI. Trimming cost V 3 bases and J 7 bases; bases outside gene matches: 9. This CDR3 reads CASSPGTGVGQPQHF. The CDR3 bases are TGTGCCAGCTCACCCGGAACAGGGGTAGGCCAGCCCCAGCATTTT.

In the case of this clone: Different DNA sequences within this sample yield the same CDR3. This chain joins TRBV6-2 or TRBV6-3 and TRBJ2-2; 7 bases are shared with TRBD1. The CDR3 covers 16 residues. Trimming took 2 bases from V and 5 from J; bases not matched to a gene: 8. Germline CDR1 MNHEY, CDR2 SVGEGT. CDR3: CASSYRKGARTGELFF. The CDR3 nucleotides are TGTGCCAGCAGTTACCGCAAGGGGGCCCGAACCGGGGAGCTGTTTTTT.

J is TRBJ2-7 and V is TRBV28; D possibly corresponds to TRBD2 (6 bases). Germline CDR1 reads MDHEN; CDR2 reads SYDVKM. CDR3 length: 15 residues. V gave up 4 bases and J gave up 3 bases, with 16 bases separating them. The chain's CDR3 is CASSSAGGKVYEQYF. The DNA of the CDR3 is TGTGCCAGCAGTTCGGCGGGCGGGAAGGTCTACGAGCAGTACTTC.